Listed here are 2 T cell receptor beta chains from one sample, sequenced in a study of blood T cell repertoires in COVID-19. Only in-frame clones appear in the TCRdb table, and some are missing; sequencing was by immunoSEQ multiplex PCR. The sample consists of 200,000 to 300,000 clones, around 86% of them appearing once. Sequences were obtained from peripheral blood. Receptors originate from a woman aged 35 to 49 who had recovered from COVID-19.

The J gene is TRBJ2-7, the V gene TRBV29-1, with D possibly TRBD2 on 5 matching bases. V was trimmed by 3 bases and J by 0 bases, leaving 6 bases between them. The CDR3 runs 12 residues. The germline V gene encodes CDR1 SQVTM and CDR2 ANQGSEA. In DNA form, the CDR3 reads TGCAGCGTTGAGGAGGTCTCCTACGAGCAGTACTTC. Amino acid sequence: CSVEEVSYEQYF.

This chain links TRBV9 with TRBJ2-1; the match to TRBD1 covers 9 bases. The CDR3 runs 18 residues. Germline trimming cut 0 bases from V and 0 bases from J; bases unmatched to any gene: 7. From germline, CDR1 is SGDLS and CDR2 YYNGEE. The CDR3 DNA follows: TGTGCCAGCAGCGTAGATCTAGGACAGGGGTACTCCTACAATGAGCAGTTCTTC. It is translated as CASSVDLGQGYSYNEQFF.